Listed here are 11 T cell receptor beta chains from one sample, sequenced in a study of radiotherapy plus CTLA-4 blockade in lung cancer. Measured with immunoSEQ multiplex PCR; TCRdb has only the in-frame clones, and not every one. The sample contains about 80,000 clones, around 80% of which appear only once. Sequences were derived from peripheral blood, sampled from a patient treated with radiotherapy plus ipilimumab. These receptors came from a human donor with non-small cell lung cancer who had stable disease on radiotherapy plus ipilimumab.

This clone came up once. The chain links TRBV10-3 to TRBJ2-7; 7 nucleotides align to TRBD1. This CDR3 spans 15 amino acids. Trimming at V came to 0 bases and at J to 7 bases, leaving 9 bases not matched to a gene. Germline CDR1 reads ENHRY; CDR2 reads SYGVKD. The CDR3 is CAISESGTVIREQYF. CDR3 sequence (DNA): TGTGCCATCAGTGAGTCAGGGACAGTAATACGAGAGCAGTACTTC.

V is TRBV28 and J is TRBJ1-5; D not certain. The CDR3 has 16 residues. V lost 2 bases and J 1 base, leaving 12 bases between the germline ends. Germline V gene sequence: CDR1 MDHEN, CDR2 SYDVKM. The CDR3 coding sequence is TGTGCCAGCAGTTTAGGCCAAGGAGGAAGCAATCAGCCCCAGCATTTT. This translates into CASSLGQGGSNQPQHF.

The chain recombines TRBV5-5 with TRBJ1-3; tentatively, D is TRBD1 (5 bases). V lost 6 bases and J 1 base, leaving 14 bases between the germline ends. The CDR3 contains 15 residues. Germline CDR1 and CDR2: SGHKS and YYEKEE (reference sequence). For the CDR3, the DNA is TGTGCCAGCACCCTTGGGGGGAAATCTGGAAACACCATATATTTT. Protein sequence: CASTLGGKSGNTIYF.

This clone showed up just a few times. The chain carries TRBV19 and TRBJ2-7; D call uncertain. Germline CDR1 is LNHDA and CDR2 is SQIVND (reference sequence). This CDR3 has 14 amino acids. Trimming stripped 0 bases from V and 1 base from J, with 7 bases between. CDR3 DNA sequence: TGTGCCAGTAGTATAGAGCTAGGTTCCTACGAGCAGTACTTC. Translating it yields CASSIELGSYEQYF. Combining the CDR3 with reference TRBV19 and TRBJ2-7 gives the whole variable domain DGGITQSPKYLFRKEGQNVTLSCEQNLNHDAMYWYRQDPGQGLRLIYYSQIVNDFQKGDIAEGYSVSREKKESFPLTVTSAQKNPTAFYLCASSIELGSYEQYFGPGTRLTVT.

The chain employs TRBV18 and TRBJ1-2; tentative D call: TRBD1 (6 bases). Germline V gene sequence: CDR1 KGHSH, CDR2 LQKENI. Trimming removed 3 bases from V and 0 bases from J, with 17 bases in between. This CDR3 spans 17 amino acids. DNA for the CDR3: TGTGCCAGCTCACCGGAGGGGGGGCAGGCCTCTAACTATGGCTACACCTTC. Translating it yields CASSPEGGQASNYGYTF.

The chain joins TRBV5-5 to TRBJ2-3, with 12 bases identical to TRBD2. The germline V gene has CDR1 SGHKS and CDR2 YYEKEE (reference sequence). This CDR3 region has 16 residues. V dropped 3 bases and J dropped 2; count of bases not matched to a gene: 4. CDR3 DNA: TGTGCCAGCAGCTCCGGACTAGCGGGGCTCACAGATACGCAGTATTTT. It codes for CASSSGLAGLTDTQYF.

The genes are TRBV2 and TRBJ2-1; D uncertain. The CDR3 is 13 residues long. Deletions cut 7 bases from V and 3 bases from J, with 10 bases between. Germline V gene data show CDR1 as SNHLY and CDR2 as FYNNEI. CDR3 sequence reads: CASTLGIYNEQFF. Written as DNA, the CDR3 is TGTGCCAGCACCTTAGGTATCTACAATGAGCAGTTCTTC. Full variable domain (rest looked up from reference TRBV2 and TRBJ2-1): EPEVTQTPSHQVTQMGQEVILRCVPISNHLYFYWYRQILGQKVEFLVSFYNNEISEKSEIFDDQFSVERPDGSNFTLKIRSTKLEDSAMYFCASTLGIYNEQFFGPGTRLTVL.

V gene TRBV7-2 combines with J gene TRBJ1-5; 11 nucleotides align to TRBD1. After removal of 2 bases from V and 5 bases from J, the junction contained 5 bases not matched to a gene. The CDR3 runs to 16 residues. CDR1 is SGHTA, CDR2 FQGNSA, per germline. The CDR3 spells CASSLRVGQGDQPQHF. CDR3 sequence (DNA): TGTGCCAGCAGCTTAAGGGTGGGACAGGGGGATCAGCCCCAGCATTTT.

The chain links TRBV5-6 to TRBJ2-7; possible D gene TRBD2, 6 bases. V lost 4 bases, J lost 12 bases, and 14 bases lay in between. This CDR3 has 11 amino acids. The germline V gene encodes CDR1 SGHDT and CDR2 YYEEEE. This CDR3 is CASSVRDFWYF. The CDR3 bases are TGTGCCAGCAGCGTCCGGGACTTCTGGTACTTC.

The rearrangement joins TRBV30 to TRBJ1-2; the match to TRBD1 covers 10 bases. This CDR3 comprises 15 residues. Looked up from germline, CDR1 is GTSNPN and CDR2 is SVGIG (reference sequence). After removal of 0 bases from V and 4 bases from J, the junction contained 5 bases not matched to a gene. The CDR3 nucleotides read TGTGCCTGGAGTGTACTCAGGACAGGGGGCTATGGCTACACCTTC. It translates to CAWSVLRTGGYGYTF.

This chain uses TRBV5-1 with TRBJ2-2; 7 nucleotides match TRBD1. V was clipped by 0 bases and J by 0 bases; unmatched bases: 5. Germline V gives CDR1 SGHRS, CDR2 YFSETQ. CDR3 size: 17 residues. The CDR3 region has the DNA TGCGCCAGCAGCTTGGGCTTGGACAGGACGAACACCGGGGAGCTGTTTTTT. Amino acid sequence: CASSLGLDRTNTGELFF.